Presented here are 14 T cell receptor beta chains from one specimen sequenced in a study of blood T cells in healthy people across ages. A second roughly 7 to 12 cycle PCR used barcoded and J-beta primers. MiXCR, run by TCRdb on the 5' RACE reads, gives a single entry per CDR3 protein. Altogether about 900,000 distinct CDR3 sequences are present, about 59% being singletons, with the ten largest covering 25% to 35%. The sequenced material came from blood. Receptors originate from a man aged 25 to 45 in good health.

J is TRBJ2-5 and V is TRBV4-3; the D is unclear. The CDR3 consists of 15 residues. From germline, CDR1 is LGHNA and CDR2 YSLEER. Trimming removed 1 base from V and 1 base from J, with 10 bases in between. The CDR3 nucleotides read TGCGCCAGCAGCCAAGCAGCCGTACTCCAAGAGACCCAGTACTTC. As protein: CASSQAAVLQETQYF.

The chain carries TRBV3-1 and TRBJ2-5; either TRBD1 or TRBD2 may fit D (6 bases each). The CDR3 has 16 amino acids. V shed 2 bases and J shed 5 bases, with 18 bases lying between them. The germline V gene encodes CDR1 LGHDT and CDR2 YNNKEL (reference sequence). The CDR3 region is CASSQWLEGGRETQYF. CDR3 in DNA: TGTGCCAGCAGCCAATGGCTGGAGGGGGGCAGGGAGACCCAGTACTTC.

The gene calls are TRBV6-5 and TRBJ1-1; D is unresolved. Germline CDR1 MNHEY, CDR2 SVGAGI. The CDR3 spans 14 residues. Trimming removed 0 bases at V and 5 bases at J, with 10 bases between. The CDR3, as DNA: TGTGCCAGCAGTTACTCATTGGAAGGGACTGAAGCTTTCTTT. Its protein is CASSYSLEGTEAFF.

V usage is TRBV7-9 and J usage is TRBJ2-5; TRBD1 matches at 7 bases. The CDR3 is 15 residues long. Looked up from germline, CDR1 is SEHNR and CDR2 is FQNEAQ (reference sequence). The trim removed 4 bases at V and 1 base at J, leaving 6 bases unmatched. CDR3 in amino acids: CASSSRDRVQETQYF. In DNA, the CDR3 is TGTGCCAGCAGCTCCCGCGACAGGGTCCAAGAGACCCAGTACTTC.

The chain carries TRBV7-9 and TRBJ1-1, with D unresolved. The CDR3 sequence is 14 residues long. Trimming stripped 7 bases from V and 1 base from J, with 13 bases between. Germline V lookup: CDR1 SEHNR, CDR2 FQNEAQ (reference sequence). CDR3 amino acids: CASNSRATNTEAFF. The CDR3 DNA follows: TGTGCCAGCAACTCCCGGGCCACGAACACTGAAGCTTTCTTT.

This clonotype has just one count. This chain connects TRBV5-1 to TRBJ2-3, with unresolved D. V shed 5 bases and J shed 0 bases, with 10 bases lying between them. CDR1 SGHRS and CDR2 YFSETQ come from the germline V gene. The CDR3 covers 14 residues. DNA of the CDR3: TGCGCCAGCAGGTATATCAAGAGCACAGATACGCAGTATTTT. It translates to CASRYIKSTDTQYF.

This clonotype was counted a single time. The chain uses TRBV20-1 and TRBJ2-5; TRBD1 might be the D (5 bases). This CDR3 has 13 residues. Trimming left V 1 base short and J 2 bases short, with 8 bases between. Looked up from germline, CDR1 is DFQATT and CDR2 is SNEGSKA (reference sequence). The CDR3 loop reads CSARVGAQETQYF. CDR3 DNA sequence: TGCAGTGCTAGAGTAGGGGCACAAGAGACCCAGTACTTC.

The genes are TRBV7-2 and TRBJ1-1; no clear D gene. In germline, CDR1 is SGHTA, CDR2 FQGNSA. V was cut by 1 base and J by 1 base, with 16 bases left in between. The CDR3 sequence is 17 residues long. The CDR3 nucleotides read TGTGCCAGCAGCTTAGGGTCCCCTTCCGTCCGGAACACTGAAGCTTTCTTT. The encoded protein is CASSLGSPSVRNTEAFF.

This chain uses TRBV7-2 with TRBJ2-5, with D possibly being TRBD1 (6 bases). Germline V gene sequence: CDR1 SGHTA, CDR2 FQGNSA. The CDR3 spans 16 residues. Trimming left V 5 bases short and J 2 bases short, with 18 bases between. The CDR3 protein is CASSPTRGSLQETQYF. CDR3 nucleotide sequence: TGTGCCAGCAGCCCCACTAGGGGGTCCTTACAAGAGACCCAGTACTTC. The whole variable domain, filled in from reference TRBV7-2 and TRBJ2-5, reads GAGVSQSPSNKVTEKGKDVELRCDPISGHTALYWYRQSLGQGLEFLIYFQGNSAPDKSGLPSDRFSAERTGGSVSTLTIQRTQQEDSAVYLCASSPTRGSLQETQYFGPGTRLLVL.

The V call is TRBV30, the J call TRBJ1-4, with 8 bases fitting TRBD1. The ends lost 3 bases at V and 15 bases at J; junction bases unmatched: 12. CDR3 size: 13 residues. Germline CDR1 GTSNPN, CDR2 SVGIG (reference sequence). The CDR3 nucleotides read TGTGCCTGGAGCGCAATTGGGACGACAGGGGTGTTTTTT. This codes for CAWSAIGTTGVFF.

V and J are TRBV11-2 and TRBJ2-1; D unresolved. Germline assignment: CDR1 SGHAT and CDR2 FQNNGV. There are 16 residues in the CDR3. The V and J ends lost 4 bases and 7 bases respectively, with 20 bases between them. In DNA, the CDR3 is TGTGCCAGCAGCTCCATTCGACAAAGGGTGGCGAATGAGCAGTTCTTC. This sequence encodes CASSSIRQRVANEQFF.

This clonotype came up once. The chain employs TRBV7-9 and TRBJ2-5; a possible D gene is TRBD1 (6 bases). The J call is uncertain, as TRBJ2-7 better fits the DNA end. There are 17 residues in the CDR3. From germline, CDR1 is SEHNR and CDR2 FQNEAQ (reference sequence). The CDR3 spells CASSFVMVTGHSYEQYF. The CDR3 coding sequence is TGTGCCAGCAGCTTTGTGATGGTTACGGGACACAGCTACGAGCAGTACTTC.

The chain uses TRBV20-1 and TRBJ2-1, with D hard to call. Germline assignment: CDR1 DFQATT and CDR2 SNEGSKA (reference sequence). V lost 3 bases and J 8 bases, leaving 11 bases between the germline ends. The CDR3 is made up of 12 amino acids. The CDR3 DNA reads TGCAGTGCTAGGGAAGTTGGCGATGAGCAGTTCTTC. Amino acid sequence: CSAREVGDEQFF.

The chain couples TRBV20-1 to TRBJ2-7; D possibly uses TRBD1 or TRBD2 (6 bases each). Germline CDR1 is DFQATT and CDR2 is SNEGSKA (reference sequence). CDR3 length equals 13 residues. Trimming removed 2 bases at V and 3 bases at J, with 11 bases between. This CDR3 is CSARTRGLYEQYF. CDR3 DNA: TGCAGTGCTAGAACTCGGGGGCTCTACGAGCAGTACTTC.